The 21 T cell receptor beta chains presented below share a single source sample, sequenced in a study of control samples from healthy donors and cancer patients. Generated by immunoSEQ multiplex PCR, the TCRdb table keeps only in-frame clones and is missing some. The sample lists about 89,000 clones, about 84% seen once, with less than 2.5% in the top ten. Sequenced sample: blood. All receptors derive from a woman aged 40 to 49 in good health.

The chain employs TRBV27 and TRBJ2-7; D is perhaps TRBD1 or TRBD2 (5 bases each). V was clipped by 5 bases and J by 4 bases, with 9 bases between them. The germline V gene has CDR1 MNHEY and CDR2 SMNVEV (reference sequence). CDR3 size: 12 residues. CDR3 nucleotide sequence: TGTGCCAGCAGTAAGAGGGGATACGAGCAGTACTTC. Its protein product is CASSKRGYEQYF.

CDR3 sequence: CASRQGLRDTQYF. CDR3 nucleotide sequence: TGTGCCAGCAGGCAGGGACTCCGCGATACGCAGTATTTT. The chain combines TRBV6-5 with TRBJ2-3; a weak D match, TRBD2 (6 bases). This CDR3 is built from 13 residues. Trimming stripped 6 bases from V and 6 bases from J, with 13 bases between. Looked up from germline, CDR1 is MNHEY and CDR2 is SVGAGI.

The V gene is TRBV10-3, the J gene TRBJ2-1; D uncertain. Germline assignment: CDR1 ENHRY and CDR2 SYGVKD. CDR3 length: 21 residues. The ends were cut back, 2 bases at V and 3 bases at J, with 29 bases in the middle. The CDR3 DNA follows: TGTGCCATCAGTGAGGCGCTGGGGTTCTCGGATCTTCGGGCCGACTACAATGAGCAGTTCTTC. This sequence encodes CAISEALGFSDLRADYNEQFF.

CDR3 protein: CASSPGGHSNTEAFF. DNA of the CDR3: TGCGCCAGCAGTCCGGGGGGACACTCGAACACTGAAGCTTTCTTT. The chain employs TRBV10-1 and TRBJ1-1, with D tentatively TRBD1 (6 bases). Between the trimmed V and J ends, which lost 5 bases and 1 base, there was a span of 14 bases. Germline-derived CDR1 and CDR2 are WNHNN and SYGVQD (reference sequence). The CDR3 loop spans 15 amino acids.

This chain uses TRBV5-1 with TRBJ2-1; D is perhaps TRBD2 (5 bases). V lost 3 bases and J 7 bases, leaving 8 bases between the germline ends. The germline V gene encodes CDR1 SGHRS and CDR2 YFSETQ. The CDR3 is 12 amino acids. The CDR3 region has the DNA TGCGCCAGCAGCTGGGGAGAAAATGAGCAGTTCTTC. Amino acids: CASSWGENEQFF.

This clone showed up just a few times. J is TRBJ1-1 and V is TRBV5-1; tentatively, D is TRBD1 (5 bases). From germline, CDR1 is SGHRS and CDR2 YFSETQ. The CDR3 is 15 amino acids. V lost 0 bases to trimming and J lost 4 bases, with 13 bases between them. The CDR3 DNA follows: TGCGCCAGCAGCTTGGGAGCAGGGAGGGTCACTGAAGCTTTCTTT. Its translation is CASSLGAGRVTEAFF.

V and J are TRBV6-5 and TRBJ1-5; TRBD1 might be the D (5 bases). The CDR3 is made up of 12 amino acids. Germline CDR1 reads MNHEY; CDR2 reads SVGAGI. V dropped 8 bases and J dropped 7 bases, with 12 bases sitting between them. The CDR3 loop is CASGREGQPQHF. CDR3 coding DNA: TGTGCCAGCGGCAGGGAGGGGCAGCCCCAGCATTTT.

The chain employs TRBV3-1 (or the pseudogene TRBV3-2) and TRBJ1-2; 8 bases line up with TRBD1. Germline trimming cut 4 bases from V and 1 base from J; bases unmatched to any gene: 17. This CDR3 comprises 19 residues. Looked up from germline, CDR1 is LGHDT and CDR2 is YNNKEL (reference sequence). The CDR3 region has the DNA TGTGCCAGCAGCCCATCACCCCAGGACAGGGATCTCTATAACTATGGCTACACCTTC. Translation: CASSPSPQDRDLYNYGYTF.

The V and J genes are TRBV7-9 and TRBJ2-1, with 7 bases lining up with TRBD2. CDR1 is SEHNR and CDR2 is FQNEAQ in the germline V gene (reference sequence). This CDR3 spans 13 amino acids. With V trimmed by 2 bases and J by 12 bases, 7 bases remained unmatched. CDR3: CASSLMGLSLQFF. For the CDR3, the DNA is TGTGCCAGCAGCTTAATGGGACTATCCCTGCAGTTCTTC. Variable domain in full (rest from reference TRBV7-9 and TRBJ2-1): DTGVSQNPRHKITKRGQNVTFRCDPISEHNRLYWYRQTLGQGPEFLTYFQNEAQLEKSRLLSDRFSAERPKGSFSTLEIQRTEQGDSAMYLCASSLMGLSLQFFGPGTRLTVL.

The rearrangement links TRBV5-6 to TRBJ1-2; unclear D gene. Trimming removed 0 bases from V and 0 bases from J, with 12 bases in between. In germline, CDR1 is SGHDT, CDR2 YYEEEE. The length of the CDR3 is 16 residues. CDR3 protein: CASSLALEEANYGYTF. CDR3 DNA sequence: TGTGCCAGCAGCTTGGCCCTGGAGGAAGCTAACTATGGCTACACCTTC.

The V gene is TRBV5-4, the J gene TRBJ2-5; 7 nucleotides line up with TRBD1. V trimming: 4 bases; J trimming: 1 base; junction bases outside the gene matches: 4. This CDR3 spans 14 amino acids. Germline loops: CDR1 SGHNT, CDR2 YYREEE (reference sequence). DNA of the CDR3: TGTGCCAGCAGCCACGACAGGGTCCAAGAGACCCAGTACTTC. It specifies CASSHDRVQETQYF.

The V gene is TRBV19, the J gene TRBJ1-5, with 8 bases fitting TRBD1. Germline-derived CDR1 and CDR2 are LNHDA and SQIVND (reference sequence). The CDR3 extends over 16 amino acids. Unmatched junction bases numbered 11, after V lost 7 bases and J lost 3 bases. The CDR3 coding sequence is TGTGCCAGTAACCCGGATGCGACAGGGGTCAATCAGCCCCAGCATTTT. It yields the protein CASNPDATGVNQPQHF.

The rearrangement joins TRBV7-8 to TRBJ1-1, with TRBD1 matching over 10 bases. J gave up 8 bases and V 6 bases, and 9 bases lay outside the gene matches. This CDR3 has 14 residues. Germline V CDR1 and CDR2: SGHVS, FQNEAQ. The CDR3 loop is CASRKLDRGGEAFF. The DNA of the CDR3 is TGTGCCAGCAGGAAGCTGGACAGGGGGGGCGAAGCTTTCTTT.

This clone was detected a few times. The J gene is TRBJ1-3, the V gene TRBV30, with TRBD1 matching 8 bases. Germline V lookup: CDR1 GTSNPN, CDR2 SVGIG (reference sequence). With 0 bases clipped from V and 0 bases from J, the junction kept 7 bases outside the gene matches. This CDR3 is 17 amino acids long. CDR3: CAWSVGAGGRSGNTIYF. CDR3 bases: TGTGCCTGGAGTGTTGGGGCAGGGGGCCGCTCTGGAAACACCATATATTTT.

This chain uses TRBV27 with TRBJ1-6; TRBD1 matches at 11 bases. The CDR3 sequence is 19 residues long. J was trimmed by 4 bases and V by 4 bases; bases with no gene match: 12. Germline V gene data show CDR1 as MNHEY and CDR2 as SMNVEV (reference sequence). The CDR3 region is CASSWTRTGGNKYNSPLHF. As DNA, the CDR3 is TGTGCCAGCAGTTGGACCCGGACAGGGGGCAATAAGTATAATTCACCCCTCCACTTT.

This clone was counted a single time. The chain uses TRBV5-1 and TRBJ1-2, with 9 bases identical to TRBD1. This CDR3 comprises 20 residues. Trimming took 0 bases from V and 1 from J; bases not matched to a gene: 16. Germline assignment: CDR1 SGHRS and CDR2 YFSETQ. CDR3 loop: CASSLAYRSVRQGVNYGYTF. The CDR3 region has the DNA TGCGCCAGCAGCTTGGCCTATCGCTCAGTGAGACAGGGGGTTAACTATGGCTACACCTTC.

The CDR3 loop is CASSVRGEKLFF. The CDR3, as DNA: TGTGCCAGCAGCGTAAGAGGAGAAAAACTGTTTTTT. The chain employs TRBV7-9 and TRBJ1-4, with D unresolved. From germline, CDR1 is SEHNR and CDR2 FQNEAQ (reference sequence). Trimming took off 5 bases at V and 8 bases at J, with 9 bases between the two ends. The CDR3 extends over 12 amino acids.

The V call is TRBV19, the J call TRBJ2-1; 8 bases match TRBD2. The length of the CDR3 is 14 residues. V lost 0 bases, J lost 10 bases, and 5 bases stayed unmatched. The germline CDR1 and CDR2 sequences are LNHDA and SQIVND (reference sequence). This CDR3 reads CASSIDGGVKEQFF. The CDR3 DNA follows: TGTGCCAGTAGTATAGACGGGGGGGTAAAGGAGCAGTTCTTC.

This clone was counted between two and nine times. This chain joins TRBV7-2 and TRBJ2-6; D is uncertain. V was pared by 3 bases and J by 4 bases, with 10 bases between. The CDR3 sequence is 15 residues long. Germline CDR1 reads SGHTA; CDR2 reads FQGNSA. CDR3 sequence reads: CASSFSSPGANVLTF. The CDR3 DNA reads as TGTGCCAGCAGCTTCAGCAGCCCAGGGGCCAACGTCCTGACTTTC.

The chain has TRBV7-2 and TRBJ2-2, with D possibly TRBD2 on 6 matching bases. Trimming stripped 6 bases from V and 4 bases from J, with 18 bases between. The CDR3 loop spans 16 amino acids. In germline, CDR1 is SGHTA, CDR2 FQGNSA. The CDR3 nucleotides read TGTGCCAGCAGTTCTTTGGCGGGGAAACGCACCGGGGAGCTGTTTTTT. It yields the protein CASSSLAGKRTGELFF.

The CDR3 DNA reads TGCGCCAGCAGCCCAGGACAGCCTGGAACGTCTGGAAACACCATATATTTT. Residues: CASSPGQPGTSGNTIYF. The V and J genes are TRBV5-1 and TRBJ1-3; TRBD1 is a possible D gene (6 bases). Trimming left V 4 bases short and J 1 base short, with 18 bases between. Germline assignment: CDR1 SGHRS and CDR2 YFSETQ. The CDR3 contains 17 residues. The full variable domain, rest sourced from reference TRBV5-1 and TRBJ1-3, is KAGVTQTPRYLIKTRGQQVTLSCSPISGHRSVSWYQQTPGQGLQFLFEYFSETQRNKGNFPGRFSGRQFSNSRSEMNVSTLELGDSALYLCASSPGQPGTSGNTIYFGEGSWLTVV.